This T cell receptor (beta chain) originates from a study of early T cells in non-severe SARS-CoV-2 infection. Background on the study: Sequencing of unsorted whole blood was done on bulk RNA, leaving chains unpaired.

The CDR3 spans 11 residues. The V end was cut by 4 bases, the J end by 8 bases, with 7 bases between. Germline CDR1 is SGDLS and CDR2 is YYNGEE. As part of library construction, unique molecular identifiers were attached to individual cDNA molecules. TCRdb processed the 5' RACE reads anew with MiXCR; each CDR3 protein has one entry. The table lists more than 60,000 distinct CDR3 sequences, 12% of them singletons, with around 2.9% in the top ten. Findings and caveats of the study: Anti-spike CD8 responses were favored by VDJdb matching, which missed private and CD4 specificities.

This clonotype has ten or more counts. Antigen: not known. The TCR comes from an adult who was a healthcare worker with PCR-confirmed SARS-CoV-2 infection or an uninfected control (not recorded which). The sequencing used whole blood, collected at baseline. V is TRBV9 and J is TRBJ2-1; D remains ambiguous. The DNA of the CDR3 is TGTGCCAGCAGCTCGAGCTATGAGCAGTTCTTC. Protein product: CASSSSYEQFF. The variable domain in full, with the rest retrieved from reference TRBV9 and TRBJ2-1, is DSGVTQTPKHLITATGQRVTLRCSPRSGDLSVYWYQQSLDQGLQFLIQYYNGEERAKGNILERFSAQQFPDLHSELNLSSLELGDSALYFCASSSSYEQFFGPGTRLTVL.